This T cell receptor beta chain was documented in a study of shared clonotypes between healthy human individuals. Across the study: There were three CD4 naive, three CD4 memory, two CD8 naive and one CD8 memory plates per donor. General observations from the study: Larger estimated richness was generally seen in naive subsets than in memory subsets.

A remark on this clone: What it recognizes is unknown.

Donors were Caucasian adults residing in Nashville, Tennessee, USA. Trimming shortened V by 4 bases and J by 1 base, and 11 bases separated the two germline ends. The CDR3 is made up of 14 amino acids. CDR1 SGHRS and CDR2 YFSETQ come from the germline V gene. In the authors' methods: In the immunoSEQ data, sequences were junction-only and lacked quality scores, so filtering differed. Profiled with immunoSEQ multiplex PCR; TCRdb holds only in-frame clones, not every one. V, J and clone size derive from that table, while D and trimming were established from the DNA sequence. The sample has some 1.1 million clones, approximately 77% seen once.

The chain is built from TRBV5-1 and TRBJ1-1; TRBD1 might be the D (5 bases). The sequenced sample was memory CD4+ T cells from PBMCs. Subset denoted: CD45RA-negative fraction. This clonotype originated in a man aged 18 to 30 in good health. Some clones in this sample may be carry-over from other donors' samples. The DNA for the CDR3 is TGCGCCAGCAGCCCAGGACACTCGAACACTGAAGCTTTCTTT. It encodes CASSPGHSNTEAFF.